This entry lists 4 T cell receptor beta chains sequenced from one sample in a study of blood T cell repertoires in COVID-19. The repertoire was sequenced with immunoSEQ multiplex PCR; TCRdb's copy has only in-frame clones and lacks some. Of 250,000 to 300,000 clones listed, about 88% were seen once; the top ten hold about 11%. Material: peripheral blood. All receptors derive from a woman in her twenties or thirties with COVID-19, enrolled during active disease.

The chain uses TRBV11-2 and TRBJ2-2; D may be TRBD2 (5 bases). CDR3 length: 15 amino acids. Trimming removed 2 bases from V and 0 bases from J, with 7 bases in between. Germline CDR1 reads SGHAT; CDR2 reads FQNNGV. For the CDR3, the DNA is TGTGCCAGCAGCTTATCCGGGGCGAACACCGGGGAGCTGTTTTTT. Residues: CASSLSGANTGELFF.

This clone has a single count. CDR3 DNA: TGTGCCATCAGTGACTCTAGCGGGAGGAATGGACAGTTCTTC. It encodes CAISDSSGRNGQFF. V gene TRBV10-3 combines with J gene TRBJ2-1, with TRBD2 identical over 11 bases. Germline-derived CDR1 and CDR2 are ENHRY and SYGVKD. Trimming removed 3 bases from V and 13 bases from J; junction bases left unmatched: 8. The CDR3 contains 14 residues.

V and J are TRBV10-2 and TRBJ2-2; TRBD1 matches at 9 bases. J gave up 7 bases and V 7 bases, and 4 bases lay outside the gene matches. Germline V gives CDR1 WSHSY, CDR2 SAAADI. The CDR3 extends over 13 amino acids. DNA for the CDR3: TGCGCCAGCACGGACAGGGGACGCGGGGAGCTGTTTTTT. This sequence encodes CASTDRGRGELFF.

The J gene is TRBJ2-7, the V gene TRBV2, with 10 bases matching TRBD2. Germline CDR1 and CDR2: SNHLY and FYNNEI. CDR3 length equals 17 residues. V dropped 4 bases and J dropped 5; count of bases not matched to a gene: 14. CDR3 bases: TGTGCCAGCAGTGGGGATACAGCGGGAGGGCCGATCCACGAGCAGTACTTC. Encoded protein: CASSGDTAGGPIHEQYF. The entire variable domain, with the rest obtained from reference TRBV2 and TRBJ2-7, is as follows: EPEVTQTPSHQVTQMGQEVILRCVPISNHLYFYWYRQILGQKVEFLVSFYNNEISEKSEIFDDQFSVERPDGSNFTLKIRSTKLEDSAMYFCASSGDTAGGPIHEQYFGPGTRLTVT.